This TCR beta chain was found in a study of control samples from healthy donors and cancer patients. Libraries were prepared by immunoSEQ multiplex PCR; TCRdb keeps only in-frame clonotypes and omits some of them. This sample has approximately 120,000 clones, with around 86% found just once. V was trimmed by 0 bases and J by 1 base, leaving 6 bases between them. The CDR3 consists of 15 residues. Germline values: CDR1 LGHNA, CDR2 YSLEER. Input material: blood. The rearrangement uses TRBV4-3 and TRBJ2-2, with D unclear. The TCR comes from a man aged 40-49 years in good health. CDR3 sequence: CASSQDRQNTGELFF. The CDR3 region has the DNA TGCGCCAGCAGCCAAGATCGGCAGAACACCGGGGAGCTGTTTTTT.